This TCR beta chain derives from a study of CD8+CD57+ T cells in acquired aplastic anemia. As for the study in general: Isolated CD4+ and CD8+ cells, once sorted, yielded DNA averaging roughly 3.2 ug.

TCR beta VDJ and CDR3 profiles were obtained from a genomic DNA template. TCRdb reprocessed the reads via MiXCR and lists one record per CDR3 protein. The sample carries 150,000 to 200,000 distinct CDR3 sequences, 63% recorded once. This clonotype was recorded many times. For sequencing, patients were chosen who had shown expansion of CD8+CD57+ cells by flow cytometry. Every patient had severe acquired aplastic anemia. The clonotype comes from a human donor with aplastic anemia. Sample: sorted CD4+, CD8+, or CD8+CD57+ T cells (not recorded which) from PBMCs.

In nucleotides, the CDR3 is TGTGCCAGCAGCGTGACAGGGACCTACGAGCAGTACTTC. The encoded protein is CASSVTGTYEQYF. The chain carries TRBV7-8 and TRBJ2-7; 7 nucleotides align to TRBD1. Germline V gene sequence: CDR1 SGHVS, CDR2 FQNEAQ. Trimming cost V 5 bases and J 2 bases; bases outside gene matches: 3. The CDR3 covers 13 residues.